A selection of T cell receptor beta chains follows, all from one sample in a study of T-cell memory formation after mild COVID-19. TCRdb processed the 5' RACE reads anew with MiXCR; each CDR3 protein has one entry. The table includes under 300,000 distinct CDR3 sequences, about 15% detected once. Sequenced sample: PBMCs or a T cell subset sorted from them (not recorded which). Every receptor here comes from a man between 18 and 29 years old who had mild COVID-19 (a few samples of this study predate the infection). Cell type and time point are not known. The CDR3 runs from the conserved cysteine through the conserved F or W. The D gene is left open where the match is weak. Clone size, where shown, is once, few, many, or a class for clones that have expanded.

J gene: TRBJ1-6
clone size: -
CDR3 length: 16
V gene: TRBV27
D gene: -
CDR3 protein: CASSSFLRSYNSPLHF
CDR3 DNA: TGTGCCAGCAGTTCATTTCTCCGCTCCTATAATTCACCCCTCCACTTT

J gene: TRBJ2-3
clone size: few
CDR3 length: 15
V gene: TRBV5-6
D gene: -
CDR3 protein: CASSFVGESTDTQYF
CDR3 DNA: TGTGCCAGCAGCTTTGTTGGGGAAAGCACAGATACGCAGTATTTT

J gene: TRBJ2-2
clone size: few
CDR3 length: 16
V gene: TRBV3-1
D gene: -
CDR3 protein: CASSQAFSGGGGELFF
CDR3 DNA: TGTGCCAGCAGCCAAGCATTTTCGGGGGGCGGCGGGGAGCTGTTTTTT

J gene: TRBJ2-3
clone size: -
CDR3 length: 13
V gene: TRBV28
D gene: -
CDR3 protein: CASSPREADTQYF
CDR3 DNA: TGTGCCAGCAGTCCCAGGGAGGCAGATACGCAGTATTTT

J gene: TRBJ1-2
clone size: -
CDR3 length: 15
V gene: TRBV6-5
D gene: -
CDR3 protein: CASRTKQAIVWGYTF
CDR3 DNA: TGTGCCAGCAGGACAAAACAGGCCATCGTTTGGGGCTACACCTTC

J gene: TRBJ2-5
clone size: -
CDR3 length: 13
V gene: TRBV4-2
D gene: -
CDR3 protein: CASSQIGGETQYF
CDR3 DNA: TGTGCCAGCAGCCAAATTGGGGGGGAGACCCAGTACTTC

J gene: TRBJ1-6
clone size: -
CDR3 length: 14
V gene: TRBV28
D gene: -
CDR3 protein: CASSSSIYNSPLHF
CDR3 DNA: -

J gene: TRBJ1-6
clone size: few
CDR3 length: 15
V gene: TRBV5-1
D gene: -
CDR3 protein: CASSLGGRQNSPLHF
CDR3 DNA: TGCGCCAGCAGCTTGGGGGGACGCCAGAATTCACCCCTCCACTTT

J gene: TRBJ1-5
clone size: -
CDR3 length: 14
V gene: TRBV7-2
D gene: -
CDR3 protein: CASSPRDSNQPQHF
CDR3 DNA: TGTGCCAGCAGCCCTCGGGACAGCAATCAGCCCCAGCATTTT

J gene: TRBJ1-5
clone size: few
CDR3 length: 13
V gene: TRBV6-6
D gene: -
CDR3 protein: CASRLYSNQPQHF
CDR3 DNA: TGTGCCAGCAGACTATATAGCAATCAGCCCCAGCATTTT

J gene: TRBJ2-5
clone size: few
CDR3 length: 13
V gene: TRBV4-3
D gene: -
CDR3 protein: CASSPHPDETQYF
CDR3 DNA: TGCGCCAGCAGCCCCCACCCGGATGAGACCCAGTACTTC

J gene: TRBJ1-2
clone size: few
CDR3 length: 15
V gene: TRBV4-3
D gene: -
CDR3 protein: CASSPRILQGYGYTF
CDR3 DNA: TGCGCCAGCAGCCCGCGAATACTACAGGGATATGGCTACACCTTC

J gene: TRBJ1-2
clone size: -
CDR3 length: 16
V gene: TRBV6-5
D gene: -
CDR3 protein: CASSSMRGAINYGYTF
CDR3 DNA: TGTGCCAGCAGCAGTATGAGGGGGGCAATTAACTATGGCTACACCTTC

J gene: TRBJ2-3
clone size: -
CDR3 length: 16
V gene: TRBV7-9
D gene: TRBD1
CDR3 protein: CASSVLQGQGKNTQYF
CDR3 DNA: TGTGCCAGCAGCGTACTTCAGGGACAGGGGAAAAATACGCAGTATTTT

J gene: TRBJ1-1
clone size: few
CDR3 length: 15
V gene: TRBV11-2
D gene: TRBD1
CDR3 protein: CASRALRGHNTEAFF
CDR3 DNA: TGTGCCAGCAGAGCACTCAGGGGGCACAACACTGAAGCTTTCTTT

J gene: TRBJ1-2
clone size: -
CDR3 length: 12
V gene: TRBV12-3/TRBV12-4
D gene: -
CDR3 protein: CASRGAGLGYTF
CDR3 DNA: TGTGCCAGCAGGGGAGCAGGGCTTGGCTACACCTTC

J gene: TRBJ2-1
clone size: few
CDR3 length: 15
V gene: TRBV5-4
D gene: TRBD2
CDR3 protein: CASSWTTAGGNEQFF
CDR3 DNA: TGTGCCAGCAGCTGGACGACAGCGGGGGGCAATGAGCAGTTCTTC

J gene: TRBJ1-4
clone size: -
CDR3 length: 14
V gene: TRBV7-2
D gene: -
CDR3 protein: CASSPARDNEKLFF
CDR3 DNA: TGTGCCAGCAGCCCCGCCAGGGATAATGAAAAACTGTTTTTT

J gene: TRBJ2-1
clone size: -
CDR3 length: 15
V gene: TRBV20-1
D gene: TRBD2
CDR3 protein: CSVRTSGGTYNEQFF
CDR3 DNA: TGCAGTGTACGGACTAGCGGGGGGACCTACAATGAGCAGTTCTTC

J gene: TRBJ1-2
clone size: -
CDR3 length: 14
V gene: TRBV6-5
D gene: -
CDR3 protein: CASSYSRWEGGYTF
CDR3 DNA: TGTGCCAGCAGTTACTCGAGATGGGAAGGGGGCTACACCTTC

J gene: TRBJ2-2
clone size: many
CDR3 length: 13
V gene: TRBV6-4
D gene: -
CDR3 protein: CASARDGTGELFF
CDR3 DNA: TGTGCCAGTGCCAGGGATGGCACCGGGGAGCTGTTTTTT

J gene: TRBJ2-2
clone size: few
CDR3 length: 14
V gene: TRBV4-1
D gene: -
CDR3 protein: CASSASPGTGELFF
CDR3 DNA: TGCGCCAGCAGCGCCTCTCCCGGGACCGGGGAGCTGTTTTTT

J gene: TRBJ2-7
clone size: few
CDR3 length: 13
V gene: TRBV12-3/TRBV12-4
D gene: -
CDR3 protein: CASSFRGAGEQYF
CDR3 DNA: TGTGCCAGCAGTTTCCGGGGGGCCGGGGAGCAGTACTTC

J gene: TRBJ2-4
clone size: many
CDR3 length: 12
V gene: TRBV7-2
D gene: -
CDR3 protein: CASSRQKNIQYF
CDR3 DNA: TGTGCCAGCAGCCGACAGAAAAACATTCAGTACTTC

J gene: TRBJ2-5
clone size: -
CDR3 length: 14
V gene: TRBV7-6
D gene: -
CDR3 protein: CASSPGTQTGTQYF
CDR3 DNA: TGTGCCAGCAGCCCCGGGACGCAAACCGGGACCCAGTACTTC

J gene: TRBJ1-1
clone size: -
CDR3 length: 15
V gene: TRBV9
D gene: TRBD1
CDR3 protein: CASSAGTGVNTEAFF
CDR3 DNA: TGTGCCAGCAGCGCGGGGACAGGGGTTAACACTGAAGCTTTCTTT

J gene: TRBJ2-3
clone size: few
CDR3 length: 16
V gene: TRBV9
D gene: TRBD2
CDR3 protein: CASSVRGLAGGDTQYF
CDR3 DNA: TGTGCCAGCAGCGTTCGCGGACTAGCGGGGGGGGATACGCAGTATTTT

J gene: TRBJ2-1
clone size: few
CDR3 length: 15
V gene: TRBV10-2
D gene: -
CDR3 protein: CASLGARGVSNEQFF
CDR3 DNA: TGCGCCAGCCTGGGGGCCAGGGGCGTAAGTAATGAGCAGTTCTTC

J gene: TRBJ1-5
clone size: -
CDR3 length: 14
V gene: TRBV12-3/TRBV12-4
D gene: -
CDR3 protein: CASRTGTSNQPQHF
CDR3 DNA: TGTGCCAGCAGAACAGGGACTTCTAATCAGCCCCAGCATTTT

J gene: TRBJ2-3
clone size: few
CDR3 length: 16
V gene: TRBV5-1
D gene: TRBD1
CDR3 protein: CASSAGTGSVRDTQYF
CDR3 DNA: TGCGCCAGCAGCGCCGGGACAGGGTCAGTTAGAGATACGCAGTATTTT

J gene: TRBJ2-3
clone size: few
CDR3 length: 15
V gene: TRBV24-1
D gene: -
CDR3 protein: CATSDSRTSTDTQYF
CDR3 DNA: TGTGCCACCAGTGATTCACGGACTAGCACAGATACGCAGTATTTT

J gene: TRBJ2-1
clone size: many
CDR3 length: 14
V gene: TRBV4-1
D gene: TRBD1
CDR3 protein: CASSQVDRVTEQFF
CDR3 DNA: TGCGCCAGCAGCCAAGTAGACAGGGTAACTGAGCAGTTCTTC

J gene: TRBJ1-2
clone size: -
CDR3 length: 15
V gene: TRBV4-2
D gene: -
CDR3 protein: CASSQQTLSPRGYTF
CDR3 DNA: TGTGCCAGCAGCCAACAGACCCTATCGCCGCGGGGCTACACCTTC

J gene: TRBJ1-1
clone size: once
CDR3 length: 14
V gene: TRBV6-6
D gene: TRBD1
CDR3 protein: CASSIDRGSTEAFF
CDR3 DNA: TGTGCCAGCAGTATCGACAGGGGAAGCACTGAAGCTTTCTTT

J gene: TRBJ1-5
clone size: -
CDR3 length: 14
V gene: TRBV19
D gene: TRBD1
CDR3 protein: CASSVTGAGQPQHF
CDR3 DNA: TGTGCCAGTAGTGTTACAGGGGCCGGGCAGCCCCAGCATTTT

J gene: TRBJ2-5
clone size: few
CDR3 length: 14
V gene: TRBV24-1
D gene: -
CDR3 protein: CATSETGRGETQYF
CDR3 DNA: TGTGCCACCAGTGAGACAGGGAGGGGAGAGACCCAGTACTTC

J gene: TRBJ1-2
clone size: few
CDR3 length: 13
V gene: TRBV5-1
D gene: TRBD1
CDR3 protein: CASSTTTGFGYTF
CDR3 DNA: TGCGCCAGCAGCACTACGACAGGGTTCGGCTACACCTTC

J gene: TRBJ2-7
clone size: few
CDR3 length: 14
V gene: TRBV6-5
D gene: -
CDR3 protein: CASSYSQGPYEQYF
CDR3 DNA: TGTGCCAGCAGTTACTCACAGGGTCCCTACGAGCAGTACTTC

J gene: TRBJ1-1
clone size: -
CDR3 length: 14
V gene: TRBV6-6
D gene: -
CDR3 protein: CASSYGQGRAEAFF
CDR3 DNA: TGTGCCAGCAGTTACGGGCAGGGCCGGGCTGAAGCTTTCTTT

J gene: TRBJ2-2
clone size: few
CDR3 length: 18
V gene: TRBV12-3/TRBV12-4
D gene: TRBD2
CDR3 protein: CASSPRTSGGQNTGELFF
CDR3 DNA: TGTGCCAGCAGTCCACGGACTAGCGGGGGCCAAAACACCGGGGAGCTGTTTTTT

J gene: TRBJ2-2
clone size: -
CDR3 length: 17
V gene: TRBV6-6
D gene: -
CDR3 protein: CASSYSIPRLGTGELFF
CDR3 DNA: TGTGCCAGCAGTTACTCGATACCCCGCTTGGGCACCGGGGAGCTGTTTTTT

J gene: TRBJ2-3
clone size: few
CDR3 length: 16
V gene: TRBV6-5
D gene: TRBD1
CDR3 protein: CASSYGTGGGGDTQYF
CDR3 DNA: TGTGCCAGCAGTTACGGCACAGGGGGCGGGGGAGATACGCAGTATTTT

J gene: TRBJ2-1
clone size: -
CDR3 length: 15
V gene: TRBV7-2
D gene: TRBD2
CDR3 protein: CASSLAAGGPWVQFF
CDR3 DNA: TGTGCCAGCAGCTTAGCAGCGGGGGGGCCTTGGGTGCAGTTCTTC

J gene: TRBJ1-5
clone size: few
CDR3 length: 14
V gene: TRBV12-3/TRBV12-4
D gene: TRBD1
CDR3 protein: CASSRTGGGQPQHF
CDR3 DNA: TGTGCCAGCAGCCGGACAGGGGGCGGTCAGCCCCAGCATTTT

J gene: TRBJ1-6
clone size: many
CDR3 length: 13
V gene: TRBV2
D gene: -
CDR3 protein: CAGGAGLGSPLHF
CDR3 DNA: TGTGCCGGCGGGGCAGGGTTGGGTTCACCCCTCCACTTT

J gene: TRBJ2-2
clone size: few
CDR3 length: 14
V gene: TRBV5-1
D gene: -
CDR3 protein: CASSQMTDTGELFF
CDR3 DNA: TGCGCCAGCAGCCAGATGACTGACACCGGGGAGCTGTTTTTT

J gene: TRBJ2-3
clone size: many
CDR3 length: 13
V gene: TRBV4-3
D gene: -
CDR3 protein: CASSQDRQATQYF
CDR3 DNA: TGCGCCAGCAGCCAAGACCGGCAGGCCACGCAGTATTTT